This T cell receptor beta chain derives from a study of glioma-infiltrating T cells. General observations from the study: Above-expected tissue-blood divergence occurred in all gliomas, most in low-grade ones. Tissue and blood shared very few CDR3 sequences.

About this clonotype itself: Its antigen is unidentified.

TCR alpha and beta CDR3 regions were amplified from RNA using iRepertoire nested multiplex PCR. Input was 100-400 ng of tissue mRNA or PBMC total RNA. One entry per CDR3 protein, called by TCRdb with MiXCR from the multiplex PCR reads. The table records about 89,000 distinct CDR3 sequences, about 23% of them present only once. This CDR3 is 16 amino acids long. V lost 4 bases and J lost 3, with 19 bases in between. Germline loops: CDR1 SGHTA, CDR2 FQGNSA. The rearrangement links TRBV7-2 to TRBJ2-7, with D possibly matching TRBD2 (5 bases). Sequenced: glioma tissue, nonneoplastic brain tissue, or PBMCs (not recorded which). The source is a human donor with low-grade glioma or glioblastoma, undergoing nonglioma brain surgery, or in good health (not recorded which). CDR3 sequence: CASSSGYGRGNYEQYF. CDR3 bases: TGTGCCAGCAGCTCCGGTTACGGCCGGGGAAACTACGAGCAGTACTTC.